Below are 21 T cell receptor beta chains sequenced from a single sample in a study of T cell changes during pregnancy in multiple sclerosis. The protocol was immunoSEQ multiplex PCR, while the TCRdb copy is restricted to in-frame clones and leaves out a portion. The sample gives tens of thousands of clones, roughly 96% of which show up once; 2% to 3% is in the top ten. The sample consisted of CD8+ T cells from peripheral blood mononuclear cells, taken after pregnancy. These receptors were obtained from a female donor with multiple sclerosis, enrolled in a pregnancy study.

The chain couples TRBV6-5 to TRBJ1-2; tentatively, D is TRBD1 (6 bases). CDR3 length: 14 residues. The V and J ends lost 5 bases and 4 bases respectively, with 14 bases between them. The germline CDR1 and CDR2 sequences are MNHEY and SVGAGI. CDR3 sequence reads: CASSLNDRSYGYTF. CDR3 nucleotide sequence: TGTGCCAGCAGTCTTAACGACAGGTCCTATGGCTACACCTTC.

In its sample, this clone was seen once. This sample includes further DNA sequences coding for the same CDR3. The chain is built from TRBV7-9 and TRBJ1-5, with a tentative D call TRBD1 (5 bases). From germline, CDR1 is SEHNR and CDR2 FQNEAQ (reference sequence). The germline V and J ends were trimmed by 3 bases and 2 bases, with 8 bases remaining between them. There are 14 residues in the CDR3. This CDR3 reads CASSLGGGNQPQHF. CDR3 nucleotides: TGTGCCAGCAGCTTGGGGGGGGGCAATCAGCCCCAGCATTTT.

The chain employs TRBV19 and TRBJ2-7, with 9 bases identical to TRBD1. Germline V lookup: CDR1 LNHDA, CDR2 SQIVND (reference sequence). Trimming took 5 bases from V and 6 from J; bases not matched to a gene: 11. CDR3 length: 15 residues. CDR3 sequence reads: CASSVTGTGMSEQYF. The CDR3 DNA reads TGTGCCAGTAGTGTAACCGGGACAGGGATGTCCGAGCAGTACTTC.

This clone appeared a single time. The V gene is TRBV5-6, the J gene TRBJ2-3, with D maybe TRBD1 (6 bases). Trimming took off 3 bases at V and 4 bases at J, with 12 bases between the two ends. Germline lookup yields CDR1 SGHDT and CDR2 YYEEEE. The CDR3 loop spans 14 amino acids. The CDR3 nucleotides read TGTGCCAGCAGCTGGGGGTCAGGGGCAGATACGCAGTATTTT. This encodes CASSWGSGADTQYF.

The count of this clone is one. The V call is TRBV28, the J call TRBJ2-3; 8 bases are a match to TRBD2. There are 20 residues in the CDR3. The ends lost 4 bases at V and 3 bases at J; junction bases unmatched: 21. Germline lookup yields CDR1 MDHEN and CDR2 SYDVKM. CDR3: CASSSLSLREDGEGTDTQYF. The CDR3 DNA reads TGTGCCAGCAGTTCTCTCTCGTTGCGGGAGGATGGGGAGGGGACAGATACGCAGTATTTT.

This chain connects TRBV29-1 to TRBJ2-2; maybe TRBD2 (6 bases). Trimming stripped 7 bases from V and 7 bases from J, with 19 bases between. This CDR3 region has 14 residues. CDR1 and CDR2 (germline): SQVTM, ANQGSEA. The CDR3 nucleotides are TGCAGCGCTACACTAGCTCCCCCCAACGGGGAGCTGTTTTTT. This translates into CSATLAPPNGELFF.

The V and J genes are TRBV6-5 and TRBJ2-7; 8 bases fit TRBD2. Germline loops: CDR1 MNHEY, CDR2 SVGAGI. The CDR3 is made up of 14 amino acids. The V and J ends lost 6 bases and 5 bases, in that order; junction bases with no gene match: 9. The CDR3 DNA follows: TGTGCCAGCAGCGCGGGGACTAGGCCCAACGAGCAGTACTTC. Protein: CASSAGTRPNEQYF.

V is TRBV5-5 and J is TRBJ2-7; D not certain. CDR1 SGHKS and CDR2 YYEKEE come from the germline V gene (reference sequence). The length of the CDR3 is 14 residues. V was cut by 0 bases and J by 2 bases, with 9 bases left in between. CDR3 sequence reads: CASSLVGNTYEQYF. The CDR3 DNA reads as TGTGCCAGCAGCTTGGTTGGCAATACCTACGAGCAGTACTTC.

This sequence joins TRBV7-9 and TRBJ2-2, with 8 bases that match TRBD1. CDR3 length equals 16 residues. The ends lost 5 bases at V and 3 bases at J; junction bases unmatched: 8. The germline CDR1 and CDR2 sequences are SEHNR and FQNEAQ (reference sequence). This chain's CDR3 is CASSRPDREDTGELFF. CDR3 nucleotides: TGTGCCAGCAGCCGCCCGGACAGGGAAGACACCGGGGAGCTGTTTTTT.

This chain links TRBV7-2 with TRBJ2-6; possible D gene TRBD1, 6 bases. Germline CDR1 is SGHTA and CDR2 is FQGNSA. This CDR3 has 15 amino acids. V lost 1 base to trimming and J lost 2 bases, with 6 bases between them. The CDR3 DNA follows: TGTGCCAGCAGCTTAGAGGGGGCTGGGGCCAACGTCCTGACTTTC. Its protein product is CASSLEGAGANVLTF. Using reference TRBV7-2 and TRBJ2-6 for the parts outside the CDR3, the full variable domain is GAGVSQSPSNKVTEKGKDVELRCDPISGHTALYWYRQSLGQGLEFLIYFQGNSAPDKSGLPSDRFSAERTGGSVSTLTIQRTQQEDSAVYLCASSLEGAGANVLTFGAGSRLTVL.

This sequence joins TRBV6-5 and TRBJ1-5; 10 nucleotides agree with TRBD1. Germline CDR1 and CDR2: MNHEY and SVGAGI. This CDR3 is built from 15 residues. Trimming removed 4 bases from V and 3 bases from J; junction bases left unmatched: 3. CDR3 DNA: TGTGCCAGCAGTTGGACAGGGGGGGCCAATCAGCCCCAGCATTTT. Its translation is CASSWTGGANQPQHF.

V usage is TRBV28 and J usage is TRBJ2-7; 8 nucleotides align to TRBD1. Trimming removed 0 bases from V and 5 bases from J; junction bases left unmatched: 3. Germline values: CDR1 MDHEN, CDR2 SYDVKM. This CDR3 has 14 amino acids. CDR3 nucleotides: TGTGCCAGCAGTTTATGGCAGGGGGCCCACGAGCAGTACTTC. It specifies CASSLWQGAHEQYF.

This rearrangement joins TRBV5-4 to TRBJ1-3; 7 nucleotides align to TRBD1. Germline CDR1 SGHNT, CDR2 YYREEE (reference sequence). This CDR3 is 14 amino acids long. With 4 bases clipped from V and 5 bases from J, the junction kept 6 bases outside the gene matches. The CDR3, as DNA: TGTGCCAGCAGCCCCGGACAGGAACGAAACACCATATATTTT. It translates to CASSPGQERNTIYF.

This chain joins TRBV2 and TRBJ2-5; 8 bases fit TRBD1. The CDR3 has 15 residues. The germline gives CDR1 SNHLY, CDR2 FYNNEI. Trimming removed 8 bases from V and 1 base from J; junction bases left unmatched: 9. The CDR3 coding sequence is TGTGCCAGCTCTGAGCCTACAGGGGGCCAAGAGACCCAGTACTTC. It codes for CASSEPTGGQETQYF.

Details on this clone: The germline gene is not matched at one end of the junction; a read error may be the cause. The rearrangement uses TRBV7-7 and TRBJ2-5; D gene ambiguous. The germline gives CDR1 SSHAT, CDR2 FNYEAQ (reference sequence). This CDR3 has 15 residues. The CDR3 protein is CASSLSPAQKETQYF. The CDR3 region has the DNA TGTGCTAGCAGCTTATCGCCGGCACAGAAAGAGACCCAGTACTTC.

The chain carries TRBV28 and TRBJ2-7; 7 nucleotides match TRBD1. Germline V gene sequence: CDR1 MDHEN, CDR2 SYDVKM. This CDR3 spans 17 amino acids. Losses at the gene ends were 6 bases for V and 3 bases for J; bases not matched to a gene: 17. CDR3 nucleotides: TGTGCCAGCAGGATGGCCGGAACCGGGACAGCAGACTACGAGCAGTACTTC. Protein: CASRMAGTGTADYEQYF.

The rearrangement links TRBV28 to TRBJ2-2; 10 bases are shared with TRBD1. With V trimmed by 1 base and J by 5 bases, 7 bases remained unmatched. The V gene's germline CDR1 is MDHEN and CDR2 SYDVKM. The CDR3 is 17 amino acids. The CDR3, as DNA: TGTGCCAGCAGTTTATCCCCCCGGGACAGGGGTACCGGGGAGCTGTTTTTT. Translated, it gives CASSLSPRDRGTGELFF.

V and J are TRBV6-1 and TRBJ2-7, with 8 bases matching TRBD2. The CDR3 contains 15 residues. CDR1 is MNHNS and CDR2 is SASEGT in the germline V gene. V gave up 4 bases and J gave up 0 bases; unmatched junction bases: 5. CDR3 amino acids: CASSVTSGSSYEQYF. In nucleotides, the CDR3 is TGTGCCAGCAGTGTTACTAGCGGATCCTCCTACGAGCAGTACTTC.

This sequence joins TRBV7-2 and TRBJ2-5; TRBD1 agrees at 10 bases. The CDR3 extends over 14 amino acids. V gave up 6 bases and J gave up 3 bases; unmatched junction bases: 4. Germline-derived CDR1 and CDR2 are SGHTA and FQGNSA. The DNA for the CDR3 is TGTGCCAGCAGACCCGGGACAGGGGAAGAGACCCAGTACTTC. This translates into CASRPGTGEETQYF.

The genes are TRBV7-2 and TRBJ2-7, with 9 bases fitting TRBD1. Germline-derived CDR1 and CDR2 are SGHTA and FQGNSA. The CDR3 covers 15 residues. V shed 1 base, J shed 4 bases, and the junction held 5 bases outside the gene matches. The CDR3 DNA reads TGTGCCAGCAGCTTAGGTACAGGGGGCGCTTACGAGCAGTACTTC. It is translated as CASSLGTGGAYEQYF. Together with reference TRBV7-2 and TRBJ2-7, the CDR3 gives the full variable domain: GAGVSQSPSNKVTEKGKDVELRCDPISGHTALYWYRQSLGQGLEFLIYFQGNSAPDKSGLPSDRFSAERTGGSVSTLTIQRTQQEDSAVYLCASSLGTGGAYEQYFGPGTRLTVT.

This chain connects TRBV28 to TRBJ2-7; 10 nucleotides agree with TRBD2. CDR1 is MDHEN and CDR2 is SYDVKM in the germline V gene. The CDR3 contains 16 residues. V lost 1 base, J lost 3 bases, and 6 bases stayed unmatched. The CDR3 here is CASSLLRASGSYEQYF. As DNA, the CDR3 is TGTGCCAGCAGTTTATTAAGGGCTAGCGGGAGCTACGAGCAGTACTTC.